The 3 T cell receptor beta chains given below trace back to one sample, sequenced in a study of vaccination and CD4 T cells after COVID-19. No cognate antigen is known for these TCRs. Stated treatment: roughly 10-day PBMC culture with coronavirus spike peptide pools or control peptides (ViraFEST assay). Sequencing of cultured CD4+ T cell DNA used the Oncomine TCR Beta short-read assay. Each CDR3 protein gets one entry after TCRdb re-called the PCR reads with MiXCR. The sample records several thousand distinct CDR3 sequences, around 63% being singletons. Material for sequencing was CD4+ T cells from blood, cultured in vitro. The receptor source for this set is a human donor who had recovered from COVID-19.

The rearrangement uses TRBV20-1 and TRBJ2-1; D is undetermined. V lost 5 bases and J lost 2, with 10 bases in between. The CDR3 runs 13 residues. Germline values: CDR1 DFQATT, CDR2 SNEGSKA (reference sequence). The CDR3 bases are TGCAGTGCTGTATTGTCCCCCTACAATGAGCAGTTCTTC. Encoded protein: CSAVLSPYNEQFF.

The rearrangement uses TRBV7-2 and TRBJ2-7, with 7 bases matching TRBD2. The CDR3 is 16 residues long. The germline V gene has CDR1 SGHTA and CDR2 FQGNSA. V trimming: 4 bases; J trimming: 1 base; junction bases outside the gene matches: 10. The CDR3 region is CASSWGAGVPSYEQYF. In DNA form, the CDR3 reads TGTGCCAGCAGCTGGGGTGCGGGGGTCCCTTCCTACGAGCAGTACTTC.

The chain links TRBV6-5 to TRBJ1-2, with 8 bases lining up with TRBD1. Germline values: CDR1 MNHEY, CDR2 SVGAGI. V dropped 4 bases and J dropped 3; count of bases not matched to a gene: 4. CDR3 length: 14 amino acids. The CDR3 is CASSLRQGYYGYTF. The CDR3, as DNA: TGTGCCAGCAGTTTACGACAGGGGTACTATGGCTACACCTTC.